The 30 T cell receptor beta chains below all came from one sample that was sequenced in a study of blood T cells in healthy people across ages. For the second PCR, which ran for about 7 to 11 cycles, a sample-barcoded 5' primer and a J-beta primer mix were used. MiXCR, run by TCRdb on the 5' RACE reads, gives a single entry per CDR3 protein. The sample has fewer than 800,000 distinct CDR3 sequences, 32% seen once. The specimen was blood. The receptor set was obtained from a woman over 75 in good health.

Of note for this clonotype: This may stem from a read error, because a much larger clone lies one nucleotide away. The genes are TRBV12-3 or TRBV12-4 and TRBJ2-1, with 7 nucleotides matching TRBD2. This CDR3 is 14 amino acids long. Unmatched junction bases numbered 4, after V lost 8 bases and J lost 0 bases. CDR3 nucleotides: TGTGCCAGCCCCCGCGGGGGCTCCTACAATGAGCAGTTCTTC. It codes for CASPRGGSYNEQFF.

This clonotype has a count of ten or more. The V and J genes are TRBV6-5 and TRBJ2-1; perhaps TRBD1 as D (6 bases). Between the trimmed V and J ends, which lost 6 bases and 4 bases, there was a span of 16 bases. The CDR3 spans 15 residues. Germline-derived CDR1 and CDR2 are MNHEY and SVGAGI. The CDR3 spells CASRLKPDSYNEQFF. The CDR3 DNA is TGTGCCAGCAGACTAAAGCCGGACAGTTACAATGAGCAGTTCTTC.

This clonotype was observed many times. The V and J genes are TRBV5-1 and TRBJ2-1; maybe TRBD1 (5 bases). Germline lookup yields CDR1 SGHRS and CDR2 YFSETQ. The CDR3 has 15 residues. V gave up 0 bases and J gave up 1 base, with 8 bases separating them. CDR3: CASSLEAGSYNEQFF. The CDR3 DNA follows: TGCGCCAGCAGCTTGGAGGCAGGGTCCTACAATGAGCAGTTCTTC. The variable domain in full, with the rest retrieved from reference TRBV5-1 and TRBJ2-1, is KAGVTQTPRYLIKTRGQQVTLSCSPISGHRSVSWYQQTPGQGLQFLFEYFSETQRNKGNFPGRFSGRQFSNSRSEMNVSTLELGDSALYLCASSLEAGSYNEQFFGPGTRLTVL.

This clonotype was seen only once. One junction end disagrees with the germline gene, perhaps due to a read error. The chain links TRBV19 to TRBJ2-3, with D perhaps matching TRBD1 (5 bases). The germline V gene has CDR1 LNHDA and CDR2 SQIVND (reference sequence). This CDR3 spans 15 amino acids. The CDR3 region has the DNA TGTGCCGGTAGTGGTCCTCAGGGCAGGAGAGATACGCAGTATTTT. Its translation: CAGSGPQGRRDTQYF. Using reference TRBV19 and TRBJ2-3 for the parts outside the CDR3, the full variable domain is DGGITQSPKYLFRKEGQNVTLSCEQNLNHDAMYWYRQDPGQGLRLIYYSQIVNDFQKGDIAEGYSVSREKKESFPLTVTSAQKNPTAFYLCAGSGPQGRRDTQYFGPGTRLTVL.

This clonotype was recorded at least ten times. The rearrangement uses TRBV4-1 and TRBJ2-7, with D unclear. CDR3 length: 16 residues. Deletions cut 0 bases from V and 9 bases from J, with 21 bases between. In germline, CDR1 is MGHRA, CDR2 YSYEKL. The CDR3 DNA is TGCGCCAGCAGCCAAGACAATCAAGGCCCCGCGTTTGTGCAGTACTTC. It translates to CASSQDNQGPAFVQYF.

J is TRBJ2-7 and V is TRBV20-1; D is unresolved. V gave up 7 bases and J gave up 2 bases, with 9 bases separating them. In germline, CDR1 is DFQATT, CDR2 SNEGSKA (reference sequence). The CDR3 has 11 amino acids. The chain's CDR3 is CSVHKTYEQYF. CDR3 DNA sequence: TGCAGTGTACACAAAACCTACGAGCAGTACTTC.

This clonotype was seen many times. V gene TRBV27 combines with J gene TRBJ2-3, with 9 bases that match TRBD1. CDR3 length: 16 amino acids. The germline gives CDR1 MNHEY, CDR2 SMNVEV (reference sequence). With 5 bases clipped from V and 2 bases from J, the junction kept 8 bases outside the gene matches. The CDR3 DNA sequence: TGTGCCAGCAGTCCGAGGACAGGGGCTTACACAGATACGCAGTATTTT. Its protein product is CASSPRTGAYTDTQYF.

Comments on this clonotype: This sequence may be a read error, since a much larger clone differs from it by one base. CDR3: CASSRRTGAVNNEQYF. DNA for the CDR3: TGTGCCAGCAGTCGAAGGACAGGGGCCGTAAACAATGAGCAGTACTTC. V and J are TRBV2 and TRBJ2-7, with 9 bases fitting TRBD1. V lost 5 bases to trimming and J lost 7 bases; unmatched junction nucleotides: 15. CDR1 SNHLY and CDR2 FYNNEI come from the germline V gene. There are 16 residues in the CDR3.

This chain joins TRBV29-1 and TRBJ2-1; no firm D call. The V gene lost 0 bases and the J gene lost 6 bases, with 9 bases spanning the gap. The length of the CDR3 is 13 residues. Germline CDR1 reads SQVTM; CDR2 reads ANQGSEA. CDR3 sequence reads: CSVEDYAINEQFF. CDR3 coding DNA: TGCAGCGTTGAAGACTACGCCATCAATGAGCAGTTCTTC.

The table lists this clonotype with many counts. A much larger clonotype is one base distant, so this may be a read error. The chain recombines TRBV7-9 with TRBJ2-5; no clear D gene. This CDR3 is 15 amino acids long. Germline V CDR1 and CDR2: SEHNR, FQNEAQ (reference sequence). V lost 4 bases and J lost 11, with 23 bases in between. The CDR3 sequence is CASSSPSVGWNEQYF. The CDR3 coding sequence is TGTGCCAGCAGCTCCCCTTCGGTGGGGTGGAATGAGCAGTACTTC.

This clonotype was seen a handful of times. The chain links TRBV29-1 to TRBJ2-5; 7 nucleotides match TRBD2. V lost 5 bases and J lost 1; bases outside the gene matches: 4. The CDR3 is 13 residues long. Per the germline V gene, CDR1 is SQVTM and CDR2 is ANQGSEA. As DNA, the CDR3 is TGCAGCGTTATCGGGAGGTTCCAAGAGACCCAGTACTTC. Translated: CSVIGRFQETQYF.

V and J are TRBV3-1 and TRBJ2-2; unclear D gene. This CDR3 contains 14 residues. Per germline, CDR1 LGHDT and CDR2 YNNKEL (reference sequence). V gave up 1 base and J gave up 6 bases, with 9 bases separating them. CDR3 sequence (DNA): TGTGCCAGCAGCCAAGGGATTGGGCCCGGGGAGCTGTTTTTT. It yields the protein CASSQGIGPGELFF.

Regarding this clonotype: This may be a read error, as it is one base from a much larger clone. It is likely a read error, because the conserved phenylalanine at the end of the CDR3 is missing. This chain uses TRBV6-2 or TRBV6-3 with TRBJ1-5; no firm D call. V was pared by 0 bases and J by 4 bases, with 4 bases between. Germline loops: CDR1 MNHEY, CDR2 SVGEGT. CDR3 length: 13 amino acids. The CDR3 bases are TGTGCCAGCAGTTACTCGAAGAATCAGCCCCAGCATTGT. It is translated as CASSYSKNQPQHC.

This clonotype was picked up a small number of times. This sequence joins TRBV6-1 and TRBJ2-3; TRBD1 matches 9 bases. Germline CDR1 MNHNS, CDR2 SASEGT. V shed 1 base and J 4 bases; nucleotides not matched to a gene: 0. There are 14 residues in the CDR3. The CDR3 DNA reads TGTGCCAGCAGTGAAGGGGACAGGGCAGATACGCAGTATTTT. Amino acid sequence: CASSEGDRADTQYF.

This clonotype was seen repeatedly, ten times or more. The CDR3 region is CASSSLAGVRYEQYF. DNA of the CDR3: TGTGCCAGCAGCTCCCTAGCGGGGGTAAGGTACGAGCAGTACTTC. The V call is TRBV7-2, the J call TRBJ2-7, with TRBD2 identical over 10 bases. This CDR3 is built from 15 residues. V trimming: 4 bases; J trimming: 4 bases; junction bases outside the gene matches: 7. Germline-derived CDR1 and CDR2 are SGHTA and FQGNSA.

J is TRBJ1-1 and V is TRBV5-1; no clear D. V was cut by 2 bases and J by 0 bases, with 11 bases left in between. CDR1 SGHRS and CDR2 YFSETQ come from the germline V gene. The CDR3 runs to 15 residues. The DNA for the CDR3 is TGCGCCAGCAGCTTAGGTACAGCTATGAACACTGAAGCTTTCTTT. This encodes CASSLGTAMNTEAFF.

To note about this clonotype: An end of the junction does not agree with germline; a read error may underlie this. V and J are TRBV5-4 and TRBJ2-6; D is perhaps TRBD1 (5 bases). Germline assignment: CDR1 SGHNT and CDR2 YYREEE (reference sequence). The CDR3 spans 13 residues. For the CDR3, the DNA is TGTGCCAGCAGCGGATCTGGGGCCAACGTCCCGACTTTC. This gives the protein CASSGSGANVPTF.

This clonotype has at least ten counts. The chain combines TRBV7-2 with TRBJ2-7, with unresolved D. CDR1 and CDR2 (germline): SGHTA, FQGNSA. With 1 base removed from V and 2 bases from J, the gap between germline ends came to 9 bases. CDR3 length: 14 residues. CDR3 sequence (DNA): TGTGCCAGCAGCTTAGATGCTGCAACCTACGAGCAGTACTTC. It specifies CASSLDAATYEQYF.

The chain joins TRBV30 to TRBJ1-5; the match to TRBD1 covers 7 bases. V dropped 2 bases and J dropped 2; count of bases not matched to a gene: 9. There are 16 residues in the CDR3. CDR1 is GTSNPN and CDR2 is SVGIG in the germline V gene (reference sequence). CDR3 region: CAWSYLDRDGNQPQHF. The CDR3 nucleotides read TGTGCCTGGAGTTACCTTGACAGGGATGGCAATCAGCCCCAGCATTTT.

Comments on this clonotype: With a much larger clone just one base away, this may be a read error. V usage is TRBV6-5 and J usage is TRBJ2-4, with D uncertain. CDR3 length: 13 amino acids. CDR1 is MNHEY and CDR2 is SVGAGI in the germline V gene. The V gene lost 6 bases and the J gene lost 0 bases, with 6 bases spanning the gap. The CDR3 sequence: CASRPIAKNIQYF. The CDR3 DNA reads TGTGCCAGCAGGCCGATAGCCAAAAACATTCAGTACTTC.

This clonotype was seen only a few times. A much larger clone differs from this one at a single base, so this may be a read error. The chain is built from TRBV5-4 and TRBJ2-5; 10 bases align to TRBD1. Near its end, the DNA agrees better with TRBJ2-7, so the J call may be wrong. Germline lookup yields CDR1 SGHNT and CDR2 YYREEE (reference sequence). CDR3 length: 15 amino acids. The chain's CDR3 is CASSRGDRGFYEQYF. The CDR3 nucleotides read TGTGCCAGCAGCCGGGGGGACAGGGGATTCTACGAGCAGTACTTC.

This clonotype was observed at least ten times. The chain uses TRBV7-6 and TRBJ2-7, with TRBD1 matching 9 bases. The CDR3 covers 15 residues. Germline CDR1 and CDR2: SGHVS and FNYEAQ. V lost 0 bases, J lost 5 bases, and 5 bases stayed unmatched. The CDR3 DNA reads as TGTGCCAGCAGCTTAGCGACAGGGGGATCCCACGAGCAGTACTTC. It translates to CASSLATGGSHEQYF.

This clonotype has a handful of counts. This CDR3 reads CAWSVNQGGYTF. CDR3 DNA: TGTGCCTGGAGTGTCAATCAAGGTGGCTACACCTTC. The chain couples TRBV30 to TRBJ1-2; D gene uncertain. Germline V gene data show CDR1 as GTSNPN and CDR2 as SVGIG (reference sequence). The CDR3 is 12 residues long. The V end lost 0 bases, the J end lost 7 bases, and 9 bases lay between the germline ends.

The chain employs TRBV30 and TRBJ2-1; a possible D gene is TRBD1 (6 bases). Germline assignment: CDR1 GTSNPN and CDR2 SVGIG (reference sequence). The CDR3 totals 15 residues. Between the trimmed V and J ends, which lost 0 bases and 5 bases, there was a span of 14 bases. The CDR3 here is CAWSVVGALNNEQFF. DNA of the CDR3: TGTGCCTGGAGTGTGGTGGGGGCTCTGAACAATGAGCAGTTCTTC. Full variable domain (remainder filled in from reference TRBV30 and TRBJ2-1): SQTIHQWPATLVQPVGSPLSLECTVEGTSNPNLYWYRQAAGRGLQLLFYSVGIGQISSEVPQNLSASRPQDRQFILSSKKLLLSDSGFYLCAWSVVGALNNEQFFGPGTRLTVL.

This clonotype occurred many times. The V call is TRBV7-2, the J call TRBJ2-1; TRBD1 might be the D (6 bases). The V gene lost 4 bases and the J gene lost 6 bases, with 13 bases spanning the gap. CDR1 SGHTA and CDR2 FQGNSA come from the germline V gene. This CDR3 has 14 amino acids. The CDR3 DNA follows: TGTGCCAGCAGCTCCTCCGGGACACTCAATGAGCAGTTCTTC. Its translation is CASSSSGTLNEQFF.

This clonotype was counted between two and nine times. The V call is TRBV6-2 or TRBV6-3, the J call TRBJ1-1; tentative D call: TRBD1 (6 bases). V was pared by 5 bases and J by 3 bases, with 13 bases between. CDR1 is MNHEY, CDR2 SVGEGT, per germline. The CDR3 contains 14 residues. The CDR3 reads CASSKDRIYTEAFF. In DNA, the CDR3 is TGTGCCAGCAGTAAAGACAGGATTTACACTGAAGCTTTCTTT.

This clonotype was detected only a few times. This chain joins TRBV7-2 and TRBJ2-3; D might be TRBD1 or TRBD2, each matching 6 bases. V lost 5 bases and J lost 14, with 20 bases in between. The V gene's germline CDR1 is SGHTA and CDR2 FQGNSA. This CDR3 region has 13 residues. This CDR3 reads CASSPRGETYRYF. DNA of the CDR3: TGTGCCAGCAGCCCTAGGGGGGAGACATATAGGTATTTT.

This clonotype was observed at least ten times. This could be a read error, since a much larger clone is one nucleotide away. The V and J genes are TRBV12-3 or TRBV12-4 and TRBJ2-5, with D perhaps matching TRBD1 or TRBD2 (5 bases each). V shed 6 bases and J shed 11 bases, with 16 bases lying between them. The CDR3 contains 12 residues. CDR3 in amino acids: CASRGTDNEQYF. The DNA for the CDR3 is TGTGCCAGCAGGGGGACGGACAATGAGCAGTACTTC.

This clonotype was detected many times. The chain employs TRBV20-1 and TRBJ2-3; D may be TRBD2 (7 bases). The V end lost 6 bases, the J end lost 5 bases, and 24 bases lay between the germline ends. Germline V CDR1 and CDR2: DFQATT, SNEGSKA (reference sequence). This CDR3 region has 16 residues. CDR3 bases: TGCAGTGCCACCAAGGAGGGGGGGCGTGTCTTAGATACGCAGTATTTT. It yields the protein CSATKEGGRVLDTQYF.

This clonotype was seen repeatedly, ten times or more. V gene TRBV20-1 combines with J gene TRBJ2-6; D is perhaps TRBD1 (6 bases). V lost 0 bases and J 1 base, leaving 10 bases between the germline ends. This CDR3 comprises 16 residues. Germline V gene sequence: CDR1 DFQATT, CDR2 SNEGSKA (reference sequence). CDR3 nucleotides: TGCAGTGCTAGAGACACAGGGTGGTCTGGGGCCAACGTCCTGACTTTC. It codes for CSARDTGWSGANVLTF.